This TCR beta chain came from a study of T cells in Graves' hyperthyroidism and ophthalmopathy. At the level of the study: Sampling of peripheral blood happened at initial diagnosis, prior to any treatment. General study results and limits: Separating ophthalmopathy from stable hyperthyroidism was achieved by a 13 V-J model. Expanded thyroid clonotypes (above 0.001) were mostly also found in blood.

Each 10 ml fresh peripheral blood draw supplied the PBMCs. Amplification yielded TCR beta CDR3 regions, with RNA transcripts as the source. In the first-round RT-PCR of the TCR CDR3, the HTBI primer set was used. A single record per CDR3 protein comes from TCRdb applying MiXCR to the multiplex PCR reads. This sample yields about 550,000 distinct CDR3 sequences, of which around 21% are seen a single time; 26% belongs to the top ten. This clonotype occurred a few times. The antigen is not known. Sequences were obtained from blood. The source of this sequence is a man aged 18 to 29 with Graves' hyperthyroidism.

CDR3 sequence: CASSLNSDREAFF. The CDR3 coding sequence is TGCGCCAGCAGCTTGAATAGCGACAGGGAAGCTTTCTTT. The rearrangement joins TRBV5-1 to TRBJ1-1; maybe TRBD1 (6 bases). Trimming removed 1 base from V and 8 bases from J, with 12 bases in between. The CDR3 loop spans 13 amino acids. CDR1 and CDR2 (germline): SGHRS, YFSETQ.